One sample yielded the 32 T cell receptor beta chains listed below, sequenced in a study of a mutant IDH1 vaccine in newly diagnosed glioma. The antigens of these receptors remain unknown. The protocol was immunoSEQ multiplex PCR, while the TCRdb copy is restricted to in-frame clones and leaves out a portion. Here the sample spans about 60,000 clones, about 87% being singletons. Time point noted: week 23, last vaccination. Each dose delivered 300 ug of mutant IDH1 20-mer peptide subcutaneously with imiquimod. The input for sequencing was PBMCs, taken from a glioma patient whose treatment included an IDH1 peptide vaccine. Receptors originate from a man younger than 35 with glioma.

This rearrangement joins TRBV5-4 to TRBJ2-7, with 7 bases matching TRBD2. The junction had 5 bases not matched to a gene; V was cut back by 0 bases and J by 2 bases. This CDR3 spans 15 amino acids. Germline V gene data show CDR1 as SGHNT and CDR2 as YYREEE (reference sequence). CDR3 nucleotides: TGTGCCAGCAGCTTGGGGACTAGGGGAACCTACGAGCAGTACTTC. Its translation: CASSLGTRGTYEQYF.

The chain is built from TRBV5-6 and TRBJ1-1, with D perhaps TRBD1 (5 bases). Trimming left V 0 bases short and J 4 bases short, with 13 bases between. This CDR3 has 15 residues. In germline, CDR1 is SGHDT, CDR2 YYEEEE. CDR3: CASSLGDLRGTEAFF. CDR3 in DNA: TGTGCCAGCAGCTTGGGCGACCTAAGGGGCACTGAAGCTTTCTTT.

This sequence joins TRBV6-5 and TRBJ1-2, with a tentative D call TRBD1 (6 bases). The CDR3 runs 13 residues. Deletions cut 8 bases from V and 5 bases from J, with 15 bases between. Germline assignment: CDR1 MNHEY and CDR2 SVGAGI. In DNA form, the CDR3 reads TGTGCCAGCGACCACCCGGGGGCTTATGGCTACACCTTC. It specifies CASDHPGAYGYTF.

V is TRBV9 and J is TRBJ2-7; 9 bases align to TRBD1. Trimming at V came to 3 bases and at J to 6 bases, leaving 16 bases not matched to a gene. The germline V gene has CDR1 SGDLS and CDR2 YYNGEE. The CDR3 is 17 amino acids. The CDR3 region is CASSAEPGTGFSSEQYF. The CDR3, as DNA: TGTGCCAGCAGCGCAGAACCCGGGACAGGGTTCTCGAGCGAGCAGTACTTC.

This chain links TRBV2 with TRBJ2-7; possibly TRBD1 for D (6 bases). The V gene's germline CDR1 is SNHLY and CDR2 FYNNEI. The CDR3 runs 12 residues. V lost 6 bases and J 8 bases, leaving 14 bases between the germline ends. CDR3 in amino acids: CASRVTGLKQYF. The CDR3 DNA sequence: TGTGCCAGCAGGGTGACAGGCCTAAAGCAGTACTTC.

The V call is TRBV11-2, the J call TRBJ2-7; 11 bases are shared with TRBD2. This CDR3 region has 16 residues. Losses at the gene ends were 5 bases for V and 2 bases for J; bases not matched to a gene: 8. From germline, CDR1 is SGHAT and CDR2 FQNNGV. The CDR3 protein is CASSPLAGGPTYEQYF. The CDR3 DNA reads as TGTGCCAGCAGCCCCTTAGCGGGAGGGCCTACCTACGAGCAGTACTTC.

The chain combines TRBV4-3 with TRBJ1-4; D gene unclear. V was cut by 4 bases and J by 7 bases, with 10 bases left in between. This CDR3 has 13 residues. From germline, CDR1 is LGHNA and CDR2 YSLEER. CDR3 in amino acids: CASSPFTGEKLFF. DNA of the CDR3: TGCGCCAGCAGCCCATTCACCGGTGAAAAACTGTTTTTT.

The chain couples TRBV19 to TRBJ1-5; D gene unclear. V lost 6 bases and J lost 5, with 8 bases in between. Germline-derived CDR1 and CDR2 are LNHDA and SQIVND (reference sequence). The CDR3 extends over 12 amino acids. Here the CDR3 reads CASSAFDQPQHF. The DNA of the CDR3 is TGTGCCAGTAGCGCATTTGATCAGCCCCAGCATTTT.

The chain has TRBV20-1 and TRBJ2-7, with D possibly TRBD1 on 6 matching bases. CDR1 DFQATT and CDR2 SNEGSKA come from the germline V gene (reference sequence). The CDR3 has 11 amino acids. Between the trimmed V and J ends, which lost 4 bases and 2 bases, there was a span of 6 bases. As DNA, the CDR3 is TGCAGTGCTAACAGGGCCTACGAGCAGTACTTC. Translating it yields CSANRAYEQYF.

The rearrangement uses TRBV9 and TRBJ1-3; D gene uncertain. The CDR3 runs to 16 residues. Germline assignment: CDR1 SGDLS and CDR2 YYNGEE. Trimming took 2 bases from V and 0 from J, leaving 12 bases between them. CDR3 DNA: TGTGCCAGCAGCGTCTCACCCCAGAGCTCTGGAAACACCATATATTTT. Its protein is CASSVSPQSSGNTIYF.

Notes on this clone: This same CDR3 is encoded by further DNA sequences in the sample. The chain is built from TRBV27 and TRBJ1-3; possibly TRBD1 for D (5 bases). Germline V gene lookup returns CDR1 MNHEY and CDR2 SMNVEV (reference sequence). The CDR3 loop spans 14 amino acids. With 3 bases removed from V and 0 bases from J, the gap between germline ends came to 6 bases. The CDR3 spells CASSFGASGNTIYF. CDR3 DNA sequence: TGTGCCAGCAGTTTTGGGGCCTCTGGAAACACCATATATTTT.

The J gene is TRBJ1-1, the V gene TRBV4-1; D is unclear. The CDR3 consists of 13 residues. Germline lookup yields CDR1 MGHRA and CDR2 YSYEKL. Trimming left V 1 base short and J 1 base short, with 4 bases between. CDR3 region: CASSQGPNTEAFF. DNA for the CDR3: TGCGCCAGCAGCCAAGGTCCGAACACTGAAGCTTTCTTT.

The chain recombines TRBV7-9 with TRBJ1-6; D is ambiguous. Germline CDR1 SEHNR, CDR2 FQNEAQ (reference sequence). Trimming shortened V by 5 bases and J by 14 bases, and 13 bases separated the two germline ends. The CDR3 length is 12 residues. CDR3 sequence reads: CASSHYWTALHF. CDR3 nucleotide sequence: TGTGCCAGCAGCCACTATTGGACCGCCCTCCACTTT.

The chain recombines TRBV7-2 with TRBJ2-1; D is perhaps TRBD1 or TRBD2 (5 bases each). V was trimmed by 0 bases and J by 2 bases, leaving 17 bases between them. Per the germline V gene, CDR1 is SGHTA and CDR2 is FQGNSA. The CDR3 has 18 residues. For the CDR3, the DNA is TGTGCCAGCAGCTTAGCGGGAACCGGGCCGGGACCCTACAATGAGCAGTTCTTC. Translation gives CASSLAGTGPGPYNEQFF.

V gene TRBV19 combines with J gene TRBJ1-1; 11 bases match TRBD1. Germline V CDR1 and CDR2: LNHDA, SQIVND (reference sequence). V shed 3 bases and J 3 bases; nucleotides not matched to a gene: 9. The CDR3 spans 17 residues. CDR3 DNA: TGTGCCAGTAGTATGGGGACAGGGGGAATTCCGGACACTGAAGCTTTCTTT. Encoded protein: CASSMGTGGIPDTEAFF. The full variable domain, in which reference TRBV19 and TRBJ1-1 provide the parts outside the CDR3, is DGGITQSPKYLFRKEGQNVTLSCEQNLNHDAMYWYRQDPGQGLRLIYYSQIVNDFQKGDIAEGYSVSREKKESFPLTVTSAQKNPTAFYLCASSMGTGGIPDTEAFFGQGTRLTVV.

The CDR3, as DNA: TGTGCCAGCCGGAAGGGGTCTGACTACGAGCAGTACTTC. Protein: CASRKGSDYEQYF. The rearrangement uses TRBV27 and TRBJ2-7; D is possibly TRBD1 (5 bases). The germline CDR1 and CDR2 sequences are MNHEY and SMNVEV (reference sequence). This CDR3 spans 13 amino acids. With 8 bases removed from V and 3 bases from J, the gap between germline ends came to 14 bases.

The genes are TRBV28 and TRBJ1-5; D remains ambiguous. Trimming took 7 bases from V and 6 from J, leaving 16 bases between them. This CDR3 region has 14 residues. The germline V gene has CDR1 MDHEN and CDR2 SYDVKM. The CDR3 DNA follows: TGTGCCAGCATACCGGACCCGCTAGGTCAGCCCCAGCATTTT. It translates to CASIPDPLGQPQHF.

This chain uses TRBV27 with TRBJ1-1, with TRBD1 matching over 8 bases. The CDR3 is 14 amino acids. V shed 4 bases, J shed 7 bases, and the junction held 8 bases outside the gene matches. Germline CDR1 is MNHEY and CDR2 is SMNVEV (reference sequence). The CDR3 here is CASSSSRDRFEAFF. In DNA, the CDR3 is TGTGCCAGCAGTTCGTCCCGGGACAGGTTTGAAGCTTTCTTT.

The V and J genes are TRBV27 and TRBJ2-5; D remains unclear. The germline CDR1 and CDR2 sequences are MNHEY and SMNVEV (reference sequence). This CDR3 comprises 11 residues. V shed 3 bases and J shed 5 bases, with 4 bases lying between them. The CDR3 region has the DNA TGTGCCAGCAGTTTGGGGGAGACCCAGTACTTC. Protein: CASSLGETQYF.

The chain is built from TRBV27 and TRBJ1-1, with D tentatively TRBD1 (6 bases). Trimming stripped 7 bases from V and 4 bases from J, with 16 bases between. Germline CDR1 MNHEY, CDR2 SMNVEV (reference sequence). This CDR3 has 14 residues. The DNA of the CDR3 is TGTGCCAGCAAGTTATTCCAGGGGCGCACTGAAGCTTTCTTT. Amino acids: CASKLFQGRTEAFF.

This chain joins TRBV4-3 and TRBJ1-2, with a tentative D call TRBD1 (5 bases). Germline CDR1 and CDR2: LGHNA and YSLEER. CDR3 length: 15 amino acids. Trimming pared 0 bases from V and 4 bases from J, leaving 12 bases between. DNA for the CDR3: TGCGCCAGCAGCCAAGATACAGGATTTACCTATGGCTACACCTTC. This codes for CASSQDTGFTYGYTF.

The V call is TRBV9, the J call TRBJ2-1, with no clear D. Trimming left V 2 bases short and J 9 bases short, with 6 bases between. Per germline, CDR1 SGDLS and CDR2 YYNGEE. This CDR3 contains 11 residues. The CDR3 bases are TGTGCCAGCAGCGTTACCGGTGAGCAGTTCTTC. The encoded protein is CASSVTGEQFF.

The chain couples TRBV4-3 to TRBJ2-1, with 11 bases lining up with TRBD2. The CDR3 is 15 amino acids. V lost 4 bases to trimming and J lost 9 bases; unmatched junction nucleotides: 8. Germline values: CDR1 LGHNA, CDR2 YSLEER. CDR3: CASSLTTSGASEQFF. DNA for the CDR3: TGCGCCAGCAGCCTAACGACTAGCGGGGCGTCTGAGCAGTTCTTC.

About this clone: The same CDR3 arises from other DNA sequences in this sample as well. This chain uses TRBV2 with TRBJ1-1, with D tentatively TRBD1 (5 bases). Trimming removed 4 bases from V and 0 bases from J, with 6 bases in between. CDR1 and CDR2 from the germline V gene are SNHLY and FYNNEI. CDR3 size: 13 residues. The CDR3 region has the DNA TGTGCCAGCAGTGGACAGATGAACACTGAAGCTTTCTTT. This codes for CASSGQMNTEAFF.

V is TRBV10-2 and J is TRBJ2-3, with 9 bases fitting TRBD2. The CDR3 runs to 17 residues. Germline CDR1 reads WSHSY; CDR2 reads SAAADI. The V segment lost 3 bases and the J segment 2 bases; nucleotides outside the gene matches: 9. CDR3 in DNA: TGCGCCAGCAGTGAAGGGCTAGCGGGGTTCTACACAGATACGCAGTATTTT. As protein: CASSEGLAGFYTDTQYF.

As DNA, the CDR3 is TGTGCCAGCAGCGTAGGAGGGGGGCGGAGCTCCTACAATGAGCAGTTCTTC. It specifies CASSVGGGRSSYNEQFF. This sequence joins TRBV9 and TRBJ2-1, with D perhaps TRBD1 or TRBD2 (6 bases each). In germline, CDR1 is SGDLS, CDR2 YYNGEE. V lost 0 bases and J 0 bases, leaving 13 bases between the germline ends. CDR3 length: 17 amino acids.

The chain links TRBV27 to TRBJ1-2; no clear D gene. Germline CDR1 reads MNHEY; CDR2 reads SMNVEV (reference sequence). The CDR3 has 15 amino acids. The V end lost 4 bases, the J end lost 0 bases, and 12 bases lay between the germline ends. The CDR3, as DNA: TGTGCCAGCAGTTCCCCTAGGACGGCTAACTATGGCTACACCTTC. This gives the protein CASSSPRTANYGYTF.

The chain recombines TRBV20-1 with TRBJ1-1; perhaps TRBD1 as D (5 bases). The V end was cut by 5 bases, the J end by 12 bases, with 16 bases between. In germline, CDR1 is DFQATT, CDR2 SNEGSKA (reference sequence). The CDR3 runs to 11 residues. CDR3 nucleotides: TGCAGTGCTGGCCCGTGGCGGGGGACTTTCTTT. Residues: CSAGPWRGTFF.

This rearrangement joins TRBV2 to TRBJ1-2; 7 bases align to TRBD1. This CDR3 is 15 amino acids long. The V gene end was trimmed by 6 bases and the J gene end by 1 base; junction bases not matched to a gene: 8. Germline V gives CDR1 SNHLY, CDR2 FYNNEI. CDR3 DNA sequence: TGTGCCAGCAGGGAACACAGGGGAGGTAACTATGGCTACACCTTC. It translates to CASREHRGGNYGYTF.

The V and J genes are TRBV19 and TRBJ1-1, with 8 nucleotides matching TRBD1. This CDR3 contains 15 residues. The germline V gene encodes CDR1 LNHDA and CDR2 SQIVND (reference sequence). V trimming: 1 base; J trimming: 4 bases; junction bases outside the gene matches: 5. CDR3 in amino acids: CASSIVSTGGTEAFF. CDR3 bases: TGTGCCAGTAGTATAGTGAGCACAGGGGGCACTGAAGCTTTCTTT.

The chain is built from TRBV19 and TRBJ1-1; D is unresolved. Germline assignment: CDR1 LNHDA and CDR2 SQIVND (reference sequence). V was cut by 1 base and J by 0 bases, with 6 bases left in between. The CDR3 extends over 14 amino acids. The CDR3 DNA reads TGTGCCAGTAGTATAGGGCACATGAACACTGAAGCTTTCTTT. It encodes CASSIGHMNTEAFF.

This clone was picked up a small number of times. Other DNA sequences of this sample code for an identical CDR3. This chain joins TRBV6-5 and TRBJ1-1; perhaps TRBD1 as D (5 bases). The CDR3 loop spans 13 amino acids. The V and J ends lost 2 bases and 4 bases respectively, with 8 bases between them. Per germline, CDR1 MNHEY and CDR2 SVGAGI. The CDR3 spells CASSYLGGTEAFF. The CDR3 DNA is TGTGCCAGCAGTTACCTGGGGGGCACTGAAGCTTTCTTT.